The rows below give T cell receptor beta chains drawn from one sample of a study of T cell responses to AZD1222 COVID-19 vaccine. The repertoire was sequenced with immunoSEQ multiplex PCR; TCRdb's copy has only in-frame clones and lacks some. The sample yields roughly 140,000 clones, about 92% seen once. The source was peripheral blood, collected after recovery from COVID-19. These receptors were obtained from an adult who had recovered from COVID-19. Both conserved end residues are part of each CDR3. The D gene is left open where the match is weak. Only some rows state a clone size, as once, few, many or a class for expanded clones.

CDR3: CASSLGSGPDEKLFF; DNA: TGTGCCAGCAGTTTGGGTTCGGGGCCAGATGAAAAACTGTTTTTT; V: TRBV28; J: TRBJ1-4; size: once; D: -
CDR3: CASSRRRETQYF; DNA: TGTGCCAGCAGCCGGCGTCGGGAGACCCAGTACTTC; V: TRBV5-8; J: TRBJ2-5; size: -; D: -
CDR3: CASSRPQGQRLYEQYF; DNA: TGTGCCAGCAGTCGCCCGCAGGGACAGAGACTGTACGAGCAGTACTTC; V: TRBV28; J: TRBJ2-7; size: -; D: TRBD1
CDR3: CASSKGGEQYF; DNA: TGTGCCAGCAGTAAGGGAGGGGAGCAGTACTTC; V: TRBV11-3; J: TRBJ2-7; size: -; D: TRBD2
CDR3: CASSQGRFSYEQYF; DNA: TGTGCCAGCAGTCAGGGGAGGTTCTCCTACGAGCAGTACTTC; V: TRBV2; J: TRBJ2-7; size: few; D: -
CDR3: CASSSAPGLNGYEQFF; DNA: TGTGCCAGCAGCTCAGCTCCGGGACTAAACGGATATGAGCAGTTCTTC; V: TRBV7-3; J: TRBJ2-1; size: -; D: TRBD2
CDR3: CASSLVGNTGELFF; DNA: TGCGCCAGCAGCTTGGTAGGGAACACCGGGGAGCTGTTTTTT; V: TRBV5-1; J: TRBJ2-2; size: -; D: -
CDR3: CASSLRGRNTEAFF; DNA: TGTGCCAGCAGTCTCAGGGGAAGGAACACTGAAGCTTTCTTT; V: TRBV2; J: TRBJ1-1; size: -; D: -
CDR3: CASSQEFDLTDTQYF; DNA: TGTGCCAGCAGCCAGGAGTTCGACCTCACAGATACGCAGTATTTT; V: TRBV7-9; J: TRBJ2-3; size: -; D: -
CDR3: CASGGGTTTYEQYF; DNA: TGTGCCTCCGGGGGGGGGACTACGACCTACGAGCAGTACTTC; V: TRBV10-3; J: TRBJ2-7; size: -; D: TRBD2
CDR3: CASSSRTAPYGYTF; DNA: TGTGCCAGCAGTTCAAGGACGGCCCCCTATGGCTACACCTTC; V: TRBV28; J: TRBJ1-2; size: -; D: -
CDR3: CASSFTWVTLDSGDQETQYF; DNA: TGTGCCAGCAGTTTCACGTGGGTTACGCTCGATAGCGGTGATCAAGAGACCCAGTACTTC; V: TRBV28; J: TRBJ2-5; size: -; D: -
CDR3: CASSPNRGGGETQYF; DNA: TGCGCCAGCAGCCCAAACAGGGGAGGAGGGGAGACCCAGTACTTC; V: TRBV5-1; J: TRBJ2-5; size: -; D: -
CDR3: CAIRSGSSYEQYF; DNA: TGTGCCATCAGGAGCGGGAGTTCCTACGAGCAGTACTTC; V: TRBV10-3; J: TRBJ2-7; size: -; D: TRBD2
CDR3: CASAGLAGTGYEQYF; DNA: TGTGCCAGCGCGGGACTAGCGGGAACAGGATACGAGCAGTACTTC; V: TRBV6-5; J: TRBJ2-7; size: -; D: TRBD2
CDR3: CASSLRREVYYEQYF; DNA: TGCGCCAGCAGCTTACGGCGGGAGGTCTACTACGAGCAGTACTTC; V: TRBV5-1; J: TRBJ2-7; size: -; D: TRBD2
CDR3: CASRSTGEDQPQHF; DNA: TGTGCCAGTAGGTCAACAGGGGAAGATCAGCCCCAGCATTTT; V: TRBV19; J: TRBJ1-5; size: -; D: TRBD1
CDR3: CASSHWGGEQYF; DNA: TGTGCCAGCAGCCACTGGGGTGGGGAGCAGTACTTC; V: TRBV5-4; J: TRBJ2-7; size: -; D: -
CDR3: CASSDSTHTDTQYF; DNA: TGTGCCAGCAGTGACTCTACTCACACAGATACGCAGTATTTT; V: TRBV6-4; J: TRBJ2-3; size: -; D: -
CDR3: CASSPTPETQYF; DNA: TGTGCCAGCAGCCCAACCCCGGAGACCCAGTACTTC; V: TRBV11-2; J: TRBJ2-5; size: -; D: -
CDR3: CASSWGPFSGRAKGVTDTQYF; DNA: TGTGCCAGCAGTTGGGGGCCGTTTAGCGGGAGGGCCAAGGGGGTCACAGATACGCAGTATTTT; V: TRBV28; J: TRBJ2-3; size: -; D: TRBD2
CDR3: CASSPIAGGEETQYF; DNA: TGTGCCAGCAGCCCGATAGCGGGAGGCGAAGAGACCCAGTACTTC; V: TRBV5-4; J: TRBJ2-5; size: -; D: TRBD2
CDR3: CASSFDLASMNTEAFF; DNA: TGCGCCAGCAGCTTTGACCTTGCTTCCATGAACACTGAAGCTTTCTTT; V: TRBV5-1; J: TRBJ1-1; size: -; D: -
CDR3: CASNLGENNEQFF; DNA: TGTGCCAGCAATCTGGGCGAAAACAATGAGCAGTTCTTC; V: TRBV2; J: TRBJ2-1; size: -; D: -
CDR3: CASSLGQGGARLNIQYF; DNA: TGTGCCAGCAGCTTAGGTCAGGGAGGTGCACGGCTAAACATTCAGTACTTC; V: TRBV13; J: TRBJ2-4; size: -; D: -
CDR3: CASSPPFGPGYTF; DNA: TGTGCCAGCTCACCACCGTTCGGGCCCGGCTACACCTTC; V: TRBV18; J: TRBJ1-2; size: -; D: -
CDR3: CAGAPGGWGDYTDTQYF; DNA: TGTGCCGGCGCTCCAGGAGGCTGGGGGGACTACACAGATACGCAGTATTTT; V: TRBV28; J: TRBJ2-3; size: few; D: TRBD2
CDR3: CASSPWTEETQYF; DNA: TGTGCCAGTAGTCCATGGACAGAAGAGACCCAGTACTTC; V: TRBV19; J: TRBJ2-5; size: -; D: -
CDR3: CASTLGRRNTEAFF; DNA: TGTGCCAGTACCTTGGGACGGAGGAACACTGAAGCTTTCTTT; V: TRBV19; J: TRBJ1-1; size: -; D: -
CDR3: CASSKRGQSSYEQYF; DNA: TGTGCCAGCAGCAAGCGAGGACAGAGCTCCTACGAGCAGTACTTC; V: TRBV9; J: TRBJ2-7; size: -; D: -
CDR3: CASSFAHQRKQRHSPLHF; DNA: TGTGCCAGCAGCTTCGCCCATCAAAGAAAGCAGAGGCATTCACCCCTCCACTTT; V: TRBV28; J: TRBJ1-6; size: -; D: -
CDR3: CASSLLATTSYNEQFF; DNA: TGTGCCAGCAGTTTACTAGCGACCACCTCCTACAATGAGCAGTTCTTC; V: TRBV27; J: TRBJ2-1; size: -; D: -
CDR3: CASSFPDRDLSEQYF; DNA: TGTGCCAGCAGTTTCCCGGACAGGGATTTGTCCGAGCAGTACTTC; V: TRBV27; J: TRBJ2-7; size: -; D: TRBD1
CDR3: CASTSASGGSPEAFF; DNA: TGTGCCAGTACCTCCGCCTCGGGAGGCAGCCCCGAAGCTTTCTTT; V: TRBV19; J: TRBJ1-1; size: -; D: -
CDR3: CATSLGASTDTQYF; DNA: TGCGCCACCTCCCTCGGGGCTAGCACAGATACGCAGTATTTT; V: TRBV5-1; J: TRBJ2-3; size: -; D: -
CDR3: CASSEAGTVPNYGYTF; DNA: TGTGCCAGCAGTGAAGCGGGGACAGTCCCTAACTATGGCTACACCTTC; V: TRBV2; J: TRBJ1-2; size: -; D: TRBD1
CDR3: CASSSDSSGNTIYF; DNA: TGTGCCAGCAGCTCAGACAGCTCTGGAAACACCATATATTTT; V: TRBV9; J: TRBJ1-3; size: -; D: -
CDR3: CASSIVAGLTYEQYF; DNA: TGTGCCAGTAGTATCGTGGCAGGTCTAACCTACGAGCAGTACTTC; V: TRBV19; J: TRBJ2-7; size: -; D: -
CDR3: CSVGHQEQFF; DNA: TGCAGCGTTGGGCACCAAGAGCAGTTCTTC; V: TRBV29-1; J: TRBJ2-1; size: -; D: -
CDR3: CASSQPGTTDTQYF; DNA: TGTGCCAGCAGCCAGCCGGGGACCACAGATACGCAGTATTTT; V: TRBV3-1/TRBV3-2; J: TRBJ2-3; size: -; D: -
CDR3: CASTRIGGAGELFF; DNA: TGTGCCAGCACCCGGATCGGCGGGGCCGGGGAGCTGTTTTTT; V: TRBV2; J: TRBJ2-2; size: -; D: -
CDR3: CASSLGPHNEQFF; DNA: TGTGCCAGCAGTCTCGGGCCTCACAATGAGCAGTTCTTC; V: TRBV6-2/TRBV6-3; J: TRBJ2-1; size: -; D: -
CDR3: CATSVRASNQPQHF; DNA: TGTGCCACCAGCGTAAGGGCGAGCAATCAGCCCCAGCATTTT; V: TRBV15; J: TRBJ1-5; size: -; D: -
CDR3: CAISGLGRNNEQFF; DNA: TGTGCCATCAGTGGTCTGGGACGGAACAATGAGCAGTTCTTC; V: TRBV10-3; J: TRBJ2-1; size: -; D: -
CDR3: CASSLANTEAFF; DNA: TGTGCCAGTAGTCTGGCGAACACTGAAGCTTTCTTT; V: TRBV19; J: TRBJ1-1; size: once; D: -
CDR3: CATSRDQGVHEQYF; DNA: TGTGCCACCAGCAGAGACCAGGGGGTCCACGAGCAGTACTTC; V: TRBV15; J: TRBJ2-7; size: -; D: TRBD1
CDR3: CASSLGSGPAYEQYF; DNA: TGTGCCAGCAGCTTGGGTAGCGGGCCCGCCTACGAGCAGTACTTC; V: TRBV5-4; J: TRBJ2-7; size: -; D: TRBD2
CDR3: CARGLGGLNEQFF; DNA: TGTGCCAGGGGCCTTGGCGGACTCAATGAGCAGTTCTTC; V: TRBV2; J: TRBJ2-1; size: -; D: -
CDR3: CASSAGLAGRSYEQYF; DNA: TGCGCCAGCAGCGCTGGACTAGCGGGCCGATCTTACGAGCAGTACTTC; V: TRBV5-1; J: TRBJ2-7; size: -; D: TRBD2
CDR3: CASSQPTWDINTEAFF; DNA: TGCGCCAGCAGCCAACCAACATGGGACATCAACACTGAAGCTTTCTTT; V: TRBV4-1; J: TRBJ1-1; size: -; D: -
CDR3: CASSSGEVVYYEQFF; DNA: TGTGCCAGCAGCTCCGGAGAGGTGGTTTACTATGAGCAGTTCTTC; V: TRBV11-2; J: TRBJ2-1; size: -; D: -
CDR3: CASSSRRLAPLPLTQYF; DNA: TGTGCCAGCAGTTCAAGACGACTAGCCCCGCTGCCATTGACCCAGTACTTC; V: TRBV27; J: TRBJ2-5; size: -; D: TRBD2
CDR3: CASSPTSGTETQYF; DNA: TGTGCCAGCAGTCCTACTAGCGGGACAGAGACCCAGTACTTC; V: TRBV11-3; J: TRBJ2-5; size: -; D: TRBD2
CDR3: CASSPTGYHEKLFF; DNA: TGTGCCAGCAGCCCGACAGGTTACCATGAAAAACTGTTTTTT; V: TRBV7-3; J: TRBJ1-4; size: -; D: -
CDR3: CASSVGQISYGYTF; DNA: TGTGCCAGCAGCGTAGGACAGATAAGCTATGGCTACACCTTC; V: TRBV14; J: TRBJ1-2; size: -; D: -
CDR3: CASTNLDFPRFF; DNA: TGCGCCAGCACCAATCTTGATTTCCCGCGGTTCTTC; V: TRBV4-1; J: TRBJ2-1; size: -; D: -
CDR3: CASRLLAGGSGELFF; DNA: TGTGCCAGCAGGTTGCTAGCGGGAGGGTCCGGGGAGCTGTTTTTT; V: TRBV4-2; J: TRBJ2-2; size: -; D: TRBD2